The 13 T cell receptor beta chains in this list originate from one sample, sequenced in a study of T cell clonotyping in hematopoietic cell transplantation. Repertoires were generated with immunoSEQ multiplex PCR, while TCRdb's copy carries only in-frame clones and drops some. The data show 25,000 to 30,000 clones, roughly 92% seen once. Here the sequenced sample was PBMCs, taken 100 days after allogeneic stem cell transplant. These receptors were obtained from a female patient between 50 and 59 years old who had an allogeneic stem cell transplant from a related donor, so the T cells may come from the graft donor. Some clones in this sample may be carry-over from other donors' samples.

This clone appeared once. The chain has TRBV25-1 and TRBJ1-2, with TRBD1 matching 8 bases. With V trimmed by 7 bases and J by 8 bases, 9 bases remained unmatched. The CDR3 is made up of 13 amino acids. Germline V gene lookup returns CDR1 MGHDK and CDR2 SYGVNS. CDR3: CASTRTGINGYTF. CDR3 nucleotides: TGTGCCAGCACCCGGACAGGGATAAACGGCTACACCTTC.

J is TRBJ2-1 and V is TRBV6-4; 10 bases fit TRBD1. The CDR3 has 14 amino acids. V dropped 3 bases and J dropped 6; count of bases not matched to a gene: 2. The V gene's germline CDR1 is MRHNA and CDR2 SNTAGT. The CDR3 DNA sequence: TGTGCCAGCAGTGAAGGGACAGGGGCCAATGAGCAGTTCTTC. Translation: CASSEGTGANEQFF.

The chain uses TRBV13 and TRBJ2-7, with TRBD1 matching over 7 bases. Germline V lookup: CDR1 PRHDT, CDR2 FYEKMQ (reference sequence). The CDR3 runs to 15 residues. Trimming took 1 base from V and 2 from J; bases not matched to a gene: 5. CDR3 in amino acids: CASSLADRDAYEQYF. The CDR3 DNA is TGTGCCAGCAGCTTAGCAGACAGGGACGCCTACGAGCAGTACTTC.

The chain links TRBV30 to TRBJ1-2, with 8 positions matching TRBD1. V dropped 5 bases and J dropped 8; count of bases not matched to a gene: 13. The CDR3 consists of 14 residues. The germline CDR1 and CDR2 sequences are GTSNPN and SVGIG (reference sequence). CDR3 sequence reads: CAWGQGLESGGYTF. DNA for the CDR3: TGTGCCTGGGGACAGGGACTTGAATCCGGAGGCTACACCTTC.

This clone was seen a few times. This chain uses TRBV11-2 with TRBJ2-7, with 7 bases that match TRBD2. After removal of 4 bases from V and 0 bases from J, the junction contained 9 bases not matched to a gene. Looked up from germline, CDR1 is SGHAT and CDR2 is FQNNGV. This CDR3 comprises 16 residues. This chain's CDR3 is CASSSPRGGFSYEQYF. The CDR3 DNA reads TGTGCCAGCAGCTCCCCTCGCGGGGGTTTCTCCTACGAGCAGTACTTC. Looking up the rest from reference TRBV11-2 and TRBJ2-7 gives the full variable domain: EAGVAQSPRYKIIEKRQSVAFWCNPISGHATLYWYQQILGQGPKLLIQFQNNGVVDDSQLPKDRFSAERLKGVDSTLKIQPAKLEDSAVYLCASSSPRGGFSYEQYFGPGTRLTVT.

The chain links TRBV7-9 to TRBJ1-1; weak D call: TRBD1 (6 bases). Between the trimmed V and J ends, which lost 3 bases and 1 base, there was a span of 15 bases. In germline, CDR1 is SEHNR, CDR2 FQNEAQ (reference sequence). This CDR3 region has 16 residues. The CDR3 sequence: CASSLGGHYTNTEAFF. The CDR3 coding sequence is TGTGCCAGCAGCTTGGGGGGCCATTATACGAACACTGAAGCTTTCTTT.

The chain uses TRBV5-1 and TRBJ2-3; D gene uncertain. Germline V gene sequence: CDR1 SGHRS, CDR2 YFSETQ. V lost 1 base to trimming and J lost 4 bases, with 7 bases between them. There are 13 residues in the CDR3. CDR3 DNA sequence: TGCGCCAGCAGCTTGAGTGGGGCAGATACGCAGTATTTT. It yields the protein CASSLSGADTQYF.

The chain uses TRBV18 and TRBJ1-4, with TRBD1 matching over 7 bases. V lost 6 bases, J lost 3 bases, and 4 bases stayed unmatched. The CDR3 sequence is 14 residues long. CDR1 KGHSH and CDR2 LQKENI come from the germline V gene. The CDR3 spells CASSPGQSNEKLFF. The CDR3 DNA sequence: TGTGCCAGCTCTCCGGGACAGTCTAATGAAAAACTGTTTTTT.

V usage is TRBV25-1 and J usage is TRBJ1-1; TRBD1 agrees at 7 bases. V gave up 3 bases and J gave up 5 bases; unmatched junction bases: 6. CDR3 length: 14 amino acids. Germline V gives CDR1 MGHDK, CDR2 SYGVNS. The CDR3 nucleotides read TGTGCCAGCAGTGAGACAGGGAGGGTAACTGAAGCTTTCTTT. This gives the protein CASSETGRVTEAFF.

The rearrangement uses TRBV30 and TRBJ1-1; 7 bases are shared with TRBD1. Germline V gives CDR1 GTSNPN, CDR2 SVGIG (reference sequence). The V and J ends lost 1 base and 0 bases, in that order; junction bases with no gene match: 5. CDR3 length equals 15 residues. CDR3 in DNA: TGTGCCTGGAGTGCTACCGGGACAGTGAACACTGAAGCTTTCTTT. It codes for CAWSATGTVNTEAFF.

This clone was found once. The chain joins TRBV14 to TRBJ2-1; 7 bases line up with TRBD1. Germline V gene lookup returns CDR1 SGHDN and CDR2 FVKESK. This CDR3 region has 12 residues. V lost 4 bases and J lost 9; bases outside the gene matches: 3. CDR3 in amino acids: CASSPTGAEQFF. In nucleotides, the CDR3 is TGTGCCAGCAGCCCTACAGGGGCTGAGCAGTTCTTC.

This chain links TRBV27 with TRBJ1-2, with 12 bases matching TRBD1. CDR1 and CDR2 (germline): MNHEY, SMNVEV (reference sequence). With 1 base clipped from V and 4 bases from J, the junction kept 10 bases outside the gene matches. The CDR3 contains 18 residues. Here the CDR3 DNA reads TGTGCCAGCAGTTTATTAAGGGACAGGGGGCTGAATAGCTATGGCTACACCTTC. It yields the protein CASSLLRDRGLNSYGYTF.

This chain connects TRBV25-1 to TRBJ1-1, with D uncertain. There are 13 residues in the CDR3. Germline lookup yields CDR1 MGHDK and CDR2 SYGVNS. The V gene lost 5 bases and the J gene lost 4 bases, with 11 bases spanning the gap. DNA of the CDR3: TGTGCCAGCAGTCCGGGAGGACTCACTGAAGCTTTCTTT. This codes for CASSPGGLTEAFF.